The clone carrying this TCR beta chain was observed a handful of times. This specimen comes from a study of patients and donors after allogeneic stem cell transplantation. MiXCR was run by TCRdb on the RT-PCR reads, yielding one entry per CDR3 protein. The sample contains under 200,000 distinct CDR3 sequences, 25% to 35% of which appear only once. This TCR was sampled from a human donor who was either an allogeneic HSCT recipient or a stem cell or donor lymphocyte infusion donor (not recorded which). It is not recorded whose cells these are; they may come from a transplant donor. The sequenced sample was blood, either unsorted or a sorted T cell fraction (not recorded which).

This CDR3 is CASSLSGSNSDTQYF. CDR3 sequence (DNA): TGCGCCAGCAGCTTGAGCGGGAGTAACTCAGATACGCAGTATTTT. The chain uses TRBV5-1 and TRBJ2-3, with TRBD2 identical over 8 bases. Losses at the gene ends were 1 base for V and 4 bases for J; bases not matched to a gene: 5. CDR3 length: 15 residues. Germline V lookup: CDR1 SGHRS, CDR2 YFSETQ.